Listed below are T cell receptor beta chains from one sample, sequenced in a study of blood T cell repertoires in COVID-19. Data came from immunoSEQ multiplex PCR; TCRdb stores just in-frame clones and leaves some out. The repertoire holds roughly 400,000 clones, with about 86% as singletons. Sequencing input: PBMCs or T cells enriched from blood (not recorded which). The source is a woman between 50 and 59 years old who had recovered from COVID-19. Both conserved end residues are part of each CDR3. The D gene is left open where the match is weak. Not every row has a clone size; where given, it reads once, few, many or a size class.

v_call	clone_size	j_call	d_call	cdr3_aa	cdr3_nt
TRBV11-2	once	TRBJ1-1	-	CASSPTNRVEAFF	TGTGCCAGCAGCCCGACGAACAGGGTTGAAGCTTTCTTT
TRBV10-3	-	TRBJ1-4	-	CATRDATNEKLFF	TGTGCCACCCGAGATGCAACTAATGAAAAACTGTTTTTT
TRBV7-9	-	TRBJ2-1	-	CASSPGGGLVYNEQFF	TGTGCCAGCAGCCCAGGGGGGGGACTAGTTTACAATGAGCAGTTCTTC
TRBV10-3	-	TRBJ1-2	TRBD1	CAISGTGGLDGYTF	TGTGCCATCAGTGGGACAGGGGGGTTGGATGGCTACACCTTC
TRBV6-1	-	TRBJ1-5	-	CASSEVGSGQPQHF	TGTGCCAGCAGTGAAGTGGGAAGCGGGCAGCCCCAGCATTTT
TRBV11-2	once	TRBJ1-1	TRBD1	CASSENYRGDTEAFF	TGTGCCAGCAGCGAAAATTACAGGGGCGACACTGAAGCTTTCTTT
TRBV15	-	TRBJ1-2	-	CATSTVNYGYTF	TGTGCCACCAGCACCGTTAACTATGGCTACACCTTC
TRBV28	-	TRBJ1-6	-	CASSLTANSPLHF	TGTGCCAGCAGTTTGACAGCCAATTCACCCCTCCACTTT
TRBV28	-	TRBJ2-5	-	CASSPMAPRTGTKTQYF	TGTGCCAGCAGCCCTATGGCCCCCCGTACAGGGACAAAGACCCAGTACTTC
TRBV5-1	-	TRBJ1-3	TRBD1	CASSPGTGLISGNTIYF	TGCGCCAGCAGCCCTGGGACAGGGCTAATCTCTGGAAACACCATATATTTT
TRBV6-1	few	TRBJ1-5	-	CASSERQGNQPQHF	TGTGCCAGCAGTGAACGACAGGGCAATCAGCCCCAGCATTTT
TRBV6-5	-	TRBJ2-7	-	CASSYSQGLSYEQYF	TGTGCCAGCAGTTACTCTCAGGGGCTTTCCTACGAGCAGTACTTC
TRBV9	-	TRBJ2-2	TRBD1	CASSLSGQANTGELFF	TGTGCCAGCAGCCTCAGCGGACAGGCGAACACCGGGGAGCTGTTTTTT
TRBV20-1	-	TRBJ1-1	TRBD1	CSADRGTEAFF	TGCAGTGCGGACAGGGGAACTGAAGCTTTCTTT
TRBV25-1	-	TRBJ1-2	TRBD1	CASSDSIWTGDQGGYTF	TGTGCCAGCAGTGATAGCATATGGACAGGGGATCAGGGTGGCTACACCTTC
TRBV5-1	-	TRBJ2-3	TRBD2	CASSLGLAGDPTDTQYF	TGCGCCAGCAGCTTGGGACTAGCGGGGGACCCCACAGATACGCAGTATTTT
TRBV5-1	-	TRBJ2-1	-	CASSLLIGRGNEQFF	TGCGCCAGCAGCTTGTTAATTGGGCGGGGCAATGAGCAGTTCTTC
TRBV25-1	-	TRBJ1-2	-	CASSETFNYGYTF	TGTGCCAGCAGTGAAACTTTTAACTATGGCTACACCTTC
TRBV19	-	TRBJ2-1	-	CASSPSGHRNEQFF	TGTGCCAGTAGTCCCTCGGGACACCGGAATGAGCAGTTCTTC
TRBV28	-	TRBJ1-1	-	CASTHSQGREAFF	TGTGCCAGCACCCACTCCCAGGGAAGAGAAGCTTTCTTT
TRBV6-5	-	TRBJ2-7	-	CASSQGSSYEQYF	TGTGCCAGCAGTCAGGGAAGCTCCTACGAGCAGTACTTC
TRBV13	-	TRBJ2-3	-	CASSLYGGTDTQYF	TGTGCCAGCAGCTTATACGGGGGCACAGATACGCAGTATTTT
TRBV4-1	-	TRBJ2-2	TRBD2	CASSHRSGYDTGELFF	TGCGCCAGCAGCCACCGTAGCGGGTACGACACCGGGGAGCTGTTTTTT
TRBV11-2	once	TRBJ1-5	-	CASSSGNQPQHF	TGTGCCAGCAGCTCAGGGAATCAGCCCCAGCATTTT
TRBV14	-	TRBJ1-1	-	CASSQVNSVSGAFF	TGTGCCAGCAGCCAAGTAAACTCGGTGTCTGGAGCTTTCTTT
TRBV19	-	TRBJ1-1	-	CASRADSRNTEAFF	TGTGCCAGTAGAGCGGACAGTAGAAACACTGAAGCTTTCTTT
TRBV5-5	-	TRBJ1-6	TRBD1	CASTRDRGSSPLHF	TGTGCCAGCACCCGGGACAGGGGTAGTTCACCCCTCCACTTT
TRBV7-8	-	TRBJ1-1	-	CASSELGRMNTEAFF	TGTGCCAGCAGCGAACTGGGGCGGATGAACACTGAAGCTTTCTTT
TRBV29-1	-	TRBJ1-2	TRBD1	CSGGSTGDYGYTF	TGCAGCGGTGGTTCCACAGGGGACTATGGCTACACCTTC
TRBV3-1/TRBV3-2	-	TRBJ1-6	-	CASSPQVQEMTLHF	TGTGCCAGCAGCCCTCAAGTACAGGAAATGACCCTCCACTTT
TRBV5-6	once	TRBJ1-2	-	CASSLRTAAGYGYTF	TGTGCCAGCAGCTTGAGGACGGCTGCGGGCTATGGCTACACCTTC
TRBV21-1	-	TRBJ1-1	-	CASSSFRTGVDTEAFF	TGTGCCAGCAGCAGCTTTAGGACAGGGGTGGACACTGAAGCTTTCTTT
TRBV7-2	-	TRBJ1-5	-	CASSSVLTAGGSNQPQHF	TGTGCCAGCAGCTCCGTCCTTACCGCCGGGGGTAGCAATCAGCCCCAGCATTTT
TRBV2	-	TRBJ1-1	-	CASTGEIPFEAFF	TGTGCCAGCACTGGGGAGATACCTTTTGAAGCTTTCTTT
TRBV2	-	TRBJ2-7	TRBD2	CATSGTSGGVQYF	TGTGCCACCAGCGGGACTAGCGGGGGGGTGCAGTACTTC
TRBV6-2/TRBV6-3	-	TRBJ1-2	TRBD1	CASSYGGQPNYGYTF	TGTGCCAGCAGTTACGGGGGACAGCCTAACTATGGCTACACCTTC
TRBV6-5	-	TRBJ2-7	TRBD2	CASSYRSSGGYEQYF	TGTGCCAGCAGTTATAGATCTAGCGGGGGCTACGAGCAGTACTTC
TRBV5-1	-	TRBJ1-1	-	CASSLEVPGTEAFF	TGCGCCAGCAGCTTGGAGGTCCCAGGTACTGAAGCTTTCTTT
TRBV28	-	TRBJ1-2	-	CASRSAGQFNYGYTF	TGTGCCAGCAGATCCGCGGGCCAATTCAACTATGGCTACACCTTC
TRBV27	-	TRBJ1-4	-	CASTTRPNEKLFF	TGTGCCAGCACCACGCGGCCTAATGAAAAACTGTTTTTT
TRBV4-1	-	TRBJ2-5	-	CASSHELAPETQYF	TGCGCCAGCAGCCATGAACTAGCACCCGAGACCCAGTACTTC
TRBV14	-	TRBJ1-2	-	CASSQVGGYGYTF	TGTGCCAGCAGCCAAGTAGGAGGGTATGGCTACACCTTC
TRBV28	-	TRBJ1-2	-	CASRDFRVAGTVNGYTF	TGTGCCAGCAGGGACTTTAGGGTCGCTGGAACTGTGAATGGCTACACCTTC
TRBV2	once	TRBJ1-5	-	CASSEATADQPQHF	TGTGCCAGCAGTGAGGCGACAGCTGATCAGCCCCAGCATTTT
TRBV3-1/TRBV3-2	-	TRBJ2-1	TRBD2	CASSRLAGVVYNEQFF	TGTGCCAGCAGCCGACTAGCGGGGGTCGTCTACAATGAGCAGTTCTTC
TRBV2	-	TRBJ1-4	-	CASREGRPGGEKLFF	TGTGCCAGCAGGGAGGGACGCCCAGGAGGTGAAAAACTGTTTTTT
TRBV20-1	-	TRBJ1-1	-	CSAARDIKAFF	TGCAGTGCCGCCCGCGACATTAAAGCTTTCTTT
TRBV2	-	TRBJ1-2	TRBD1	CASSYRTGEGYGYTF	TGTGCCAGCAGCTATAGGACAGGGGAGGGATATGGCTACACCTTC
TRBV3-1/TRBV3-2	-	TRBJ1-1	TRBD1	CASSHGTGGRNTEAFF	TGTGCCAGCAGCCACGGGACAGGGGGCCGGAACACTGAAGCTTTCTTT
TRBV2	-	TRBJ1-2	-	CASSVADYTF	TGTGCCAGCAGTGTGGCAGACTACACCTTC
TRBV27	-	TRBJ2-6	-	CASSLSTRSSGANVLTF	TGTGCCAGCAGTTTATCCACCCGCAGCTCTGGGGCCAACGTCCTGACTTTC
TRBV3-1/TRBV3-2	-	TRBJ2-6	TRBD2	CASSHSGAASGANVLTF	TGTGCCAGCAGCCACAGCGGGGCCGCCTCTGGGGCCAACGTCCTGACTTTC
TRBV21-1	-	TRBJ1-2	-	CASITTQLIF	TGTGCCAGCATCACTACCCAGCTTATCTTC
TRBV27	-	TRBJ2-6	TRBD1	CASRQTGLSSGANVLTF	TGTGCCAGCCGCCAGACAGGGCTAAGCTCTGGGGCCAACGTCCTGACTTTC
TRBV30	-	TRBJ2-7	TRBD2	CAWAGGFYEQYF	TGTGCCTGGGCGGGGGGATTCTACGAGCAGTACTTC